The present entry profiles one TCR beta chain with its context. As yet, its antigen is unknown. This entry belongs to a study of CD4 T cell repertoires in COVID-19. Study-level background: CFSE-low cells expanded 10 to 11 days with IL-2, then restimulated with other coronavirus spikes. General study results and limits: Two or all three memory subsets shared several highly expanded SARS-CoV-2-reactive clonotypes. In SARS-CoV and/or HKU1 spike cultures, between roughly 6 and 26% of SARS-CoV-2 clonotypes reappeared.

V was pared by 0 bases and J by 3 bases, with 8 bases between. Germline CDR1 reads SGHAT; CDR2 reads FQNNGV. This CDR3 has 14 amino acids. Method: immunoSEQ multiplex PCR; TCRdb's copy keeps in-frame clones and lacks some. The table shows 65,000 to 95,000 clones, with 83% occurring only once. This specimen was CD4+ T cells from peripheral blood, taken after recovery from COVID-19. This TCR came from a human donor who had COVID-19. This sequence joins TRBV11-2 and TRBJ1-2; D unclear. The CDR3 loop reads CASSLDPTYYGYTF. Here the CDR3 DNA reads TGTGCCAGCAGCTTAGATCCGACCTACTATGGCTACACCTTC.